These T cell receptor beta chains were read from a single sample in a study of OX40 agonist ivuxolimab in advanced cancers. Data came from immunoSEQ multiplex PCR; TCRdb stores just in-frame clones and leaves some out. The sample holds 18,000 or so clones; 65% to 90% are singletons and the top ten take roughly 12%. Sequenced here: CD4+ or CD8+ T cells sorted from blood, sampled in a trial of the OX40 agonist ivuxolimab. The receptors originated from an adult with an advanced solid tumor such as melanoma, head and neck, liver or kidney cancer. Both conserved end residues are part of each CDR3. D genes are given only for firm matches. Clone size is stated in some rows and not others, as once, few, many or a class when expanded.

j_call v_call cdr3_length clone_size d_call cdr3_nt cdr3_aa
TRBJ2-1 TRBV7-2 14 - TRBD2 TGTGCCAGCAGCTTACGGGGGGAATACAATGAGCAGTTCTTC CASSLRGEYNEQFF
TRBJ1-1 TRBV5-6 14 - - TGTGCCAGCAGCTTGGATAGTTTTGCGTCTGAAGCTTTCTTT CASSLDSFASEAFF
TRBJ2-7 TRBV6-5 14 few - TGTGCCAGCAGGCCTGGGGCCGGTACCTACGAGCAGTACTTC CASRPGAGTYEQYF
TRBJ2-7 TRBV11-2 12 - TRBD1 TGTGCCAGCAGCCGAGACAGGGCCGAGCAGTACTTC CASSRDRAEQYF
TRBJ2-3 TRBV30 11 once TRBD1 TGTGCCGGGACAGGCACAGATACGCAGTATTTT CAGTGTDTQYF
TRBJ2-1 TRBV9 15 - - TGTGCCAGCAGCCTCGCCCCGGGGATCTACAATGAGCAGTTCTTC CASSLAPGIYNEQFF
TRBJ1-4 TRBV5-1 18 - TRBD1 TGCGCCAGCAGCTTGGGTCAGGGGGCATCCATGACTAATGAAAAACTGTTTTTT CASSLGQGASMTNEKLFF
TRBJ2-5 TRBV7-2 12 - - TGTGCCAGCAGCTTAGGCCAAGGGACCCAGTACTTC CASSLGQGTQYF
TRBJ1-4 TRBV6-6 12 - - TGTGCCAGCAGTTACTCGAGTGAAAAACTGTTTTTT CASSYSSEKLFF
TRBJ1-5 TRBV28 12 - - TGTGCCACTGGGGAGACAGGACAGCCCCAGCATTTT CATGETGQPQHF
TRBJ2-1 TRBV7-3 19 - TRBD2 TGTGCCAGCAGCTTAACGGGGGGCGGACTAGCGGGGTCCTACAATGAGCAGTTCTTC CASSLTGGGLAGSYNEQFF
TRBJ1-6 TRBV6-1 13 few - TGTGCCAGCAGTGAACAGTATAATTCACCCCTCCACTTT CASSEQYNSPLHF
TRBJ1-2 TRBV28 11 - - TGTGCCAGCAGTGCCACCTGGGGCTACACCTTC CASSATWGYTF
TRBJ2-7 TRBV6-1 14 few - TGTGCCAGCAGTGAAAGCGGGCTTCCCTACGAGCAGTACTTC CASSESGLPYEQYF
TRBJ1-5 TRBV6-6 15 - - TGTGCCAGCAGTTTGGCAGGGGTTAGCAATCAGCCCCAGCATTTT CASSLAGVSNQPQHF
TRBJ1-1 TRBV11-3 14 - - TGTGCCAGCAGCTTATTTGGGGGGAACACTGAAGCTTTCTTT CASSLFGGNTEAFF
TRBJ2-7 TRBV5-4 13 few TRBD2 TGTGCCAGCAGCGAGGGAGGGCCCTACGAGCAGTACTTC CASSEGGPYEQYF
TRBJ2-5 TRBV7-9 16 - TRBD1 TGTGCCAGCTCTTCTACTCGACAGGGCGGCTTGGAGACCCAGTACTTC CASSSTRQGGLETQYF
TRBJ2-5 TRBV11-2 14 - - TGTGCCAGCAGCTTGACCGTCGGACAAGAGACCCAGTACTTC CASSLTVGQETQYF
TRBJ2-1 TRBV27 14 few - TGTGCCAGCAGGAGTCTTGGCATAATCAATGAGCAGTTCTTC CASRSLGIINEQFF
TRBJ1-2 TRBV5-1 13 - - TGCGCCAGCAGCTTGGACTCGGGCTATGGCTACACCTTC CASSLDSGYGYTF
TRBJ1-5 TRBV19 15 - - TGTGCCAGTCAGGATTCGACCCTTGAGGGCCAGCCCCAGCATTTT CASQDSTLEGQPQHF
TRBJ1-5 TRBV4-3 15 - - TGCGCCAGCAGCCAAGAGTACCGGAACAATCAGCCCCAGCATTTT CASSQEYRNNQPQHF
TRBJ2-7 TRBV5-1 12 - - TGCGCCAGCAGGTCCGACTCCTACGAGCAGTACTTC CASRSDSYEQYF
TRBJ1-5 TRBV28 15 once - TGTGCCAGCAGTTTACGAGGCGGGAGCAATCAGCCCCAGCATTTT CASSLRGGSNQPQHF
TRBJ1-3 TRBV19 15 - - TGTGCCAGTAGTACCGACGGCAGCTCTGGAAACACCATATATTTT CASSTDGSSGNTIYF
TRBJ2-6 TRBV11-2 19 - TRBD1 TGTGCCAGCAGCTTAGAGTTGGGACAGGTGACCTCTGGGGCCAACGTCCTGACTTTC CASSLELGQVTSGANVLTF
TRBJ1-2 TRBV29-1 11 - - TGCAGCGCTCAACGTCTCTATGGCTACACCTTC CSAQRLYGYTF
TRBJ2-1 TRBV19 14 - TRBD1 TGTGCCAGTACGACAGGGGGCTCCTACAATGAGCAGTTCTTC CASTTGGSYNEQFF
TRBJ2-3 TRBV28 14 - TRBD2 TGTGCCAGCAGACCTAGCGGGAGGCTAGATACGCAGTATTTT CASRPSGRLDTQYF
TRBJ1-5 TRBV27 19 - - TGTGCCAGCAGTTTCCAAGTTGGGGCTCACGGATATAGCAATCAGCCCCAGCATTTT CASSFQVGAHGYSNQPQHF
TRBJ1-2 TRBV2 12 - - TGTGCCAGCAACGGGCCCCTTGATGGCTACACCTTC CASNGPLDGYTF
TRBJ2-2 TRBV19 15 once - TGTGCCAGTAAGAAGGGCAGGGGGAACACCGGGGAGCTGTTTTTT CASKKGRGNTGELFF
TRBJ2-5 TRBV5-6 15 - - TGTGCCAGCAGCCTTACAGGGACATACCAAGAGACCCAGTACTTC CASSLTGTYQETQYF
TRBJ1-6 TRBV14 15 - - TGTGCCAGCAGCCAAGTCCAGTCCAGTAATTCACCCCTCCACTTT CASSQVQSSNSPLHF
TRBJ2-5 TRBV2 17 once TRBD1 TGTGCCAGCAGTGTCAGACGTTGGGACAGGGGAAGAGAGACCCAGTACTTC CASSVRRWDRGRETQYF
TRBJ1-3 TRBV5-1 13 once - TGCGCCAGCGGGGAAACCACTGGAAACACCATATATTTT CASGETTGNTIYF
TRBJ2-5 TRBV9 14 once - TGTGCCAGCAGCGCGAACAGTTTCCAAGAGACCCAGTACTTC CASSANSFQETQYF
TRBJ1-1 TRBV5-6 13 - TRBD1 TGTGCCAGCAGGGCAGGGGGTGGTATTAGAGCTTTCTTT CASRAGGGIRAFF
TRBJ2-2 TRBV12-2 19 - - TGTGCAAGTCGCTTAGCCTACGGAGCGGGAGGGCCAAGCACCGGGGAGCTGTTTTTT CASRLAYGAGGPSTGELFF
TRBJ2-1 TRBV7-3 15 - TRBD1 TGTGCCAGCAGCCTTCCGGGACAGAGAAACAATGAGCAGTTCTTC CASSLPGQRNNEQFF
TRBJ1-1 TRBV18 18 - TRBD1 TGTGCCAGCTCGAGATTACCGACGGGACAGGGGGCGCTGACTGAAGCTTTCTTT CASSRLPTGQGALTEAFF
TRBJ2-5 TRBV11-3 14 - - TGTGCCAGCAGCCCAGGCGGGACCAGCGAAGCCCAGTACTTC CASSPGGTSEAQYF
TRBJ1-4 TRBV2 14 - - TGTGCCAGCAGTGGTCGGGACGGCCCGGAAAAACTGTTTTTT CASSGRDGPEKLFF
TRBJ2-1 TRBV18 15 - TRBD2 TGTGCCAGCTCCCGAGCGGGGGGGTCCTACAATGAGCAGTTCTTC CASSRAGGSYNEQFF
TRBJ1-2 TRBV7-2 18 - - TGTGCCAGCAGCCTTATCCTCAGGGAATTCCAAGGGATCTATGGCTACACCTTC CASSLILREFQGIYGYTF
TRBJ2-2 TRBV27 14 - - TGTGCCAGCAAATTAAGCGGTAACACCGGGGAGCTGTTTTTT CASKLSGNTGELFF
TRBJ2-7 TRBV7-6 13 - TRBD1 TGTGCCAGCAGCCCGGGACAGGGCGACGAGCAGTACTTC CASSPGQGDEQYF
TRBJ1-1 TRBV7-8 15 - TRBD1 TGTGCCAGCAGCCCTAACAGGGGGGGGAGCACTGAAGCTTTCTTT CASSPNRGGSTEAFF
TRBJ1-1 TRBV6-5 12 - - TGTGCCAGCAGTTCTTCTCCCCTGTTGGCTTTCTTT CASSSSPLLAFF
TRBJ1-1 TRBV6-1 15 - - TGTGCCAGCAGTGTAGGGGTGGGGGGTCGGCCTGAAGCTTTCTTT CASSVGVGGRPEAFF
TRBJ1-1 TRBV9 15 - TRBD1 TGTGCCAGCAGCGGAGGGACAGGCCTGAACACTGAAGCTTTCTTT CASSGGTGLNTEAFF
TRBJ1-1 TRBV9 14 - - TGTGCCAGCAGCGTAGGGGTGGGGAGAACTGAAGCTTTCTTT CASSVGVGRTEAFF
TRBJ1-5 TRBV19 16 - TRBD1 TGTGCCAGTAGTAGACAGGGCCTGGTGAGCAATCAGCCCCAGCATTTT CASSRQGLVSNQPQHF
TRBJ1-5 TRBV4-2 15 - TRBD1 TGTGCCAGCAGCCTTGGGACAGGGGTAAATCAGCCCCAGCATTTT CASSLGTGVNQPQHF